Listed here are 23 T cell receptor beta chains from one sample, sequenced in a study of cytomegalovirus exposure and HLA in healthy donors. A multiplex PCR was run with 60 Vbeta primers and 13 Jbeta primers. The method was immunoSEQ multiplex PCR; TCRdb's version includes in-frame clones alone and lacks a portion of them. The sample lists 120,000 or so clones; around 77% were seen once. Sequencing was performed on PBMCs. The receptors stem from a human donor in good health.

The chain is built from TRBV5-1 and TRBJ2-1; D is perhaps TRBD1 (6 bases). Looked up from germline, CDR1 is SGHRS and CDR2 is YFSETQ. The CDR3 runs 15 residues. Trimming removed 6 bases at V and 0 bases at J, with 13 bases between. This CDR3 reads CASNRQGSSYNEQFF. Written as DNA, the CDR3 is TGCGCCAGCAACCGGCAGGGGAGCTCCTACAATGAGCAGTTCTTC.

The CDR3 reads CASSDTAYEQYF. The CDR3 DNA is TGTGCCAGCAGTGACACAGCCTACGAGCAGTACTTC. The chain links TRBV2 to TRBJ2-5; D unclear. The J call could be wrong; TRBJ2-7 is a better fit for the DNA end. The CDR3 totals 12 residues. CDR1 and CDR2 from the germline V gene are SNHLY and FYNNEI.

The chain is built from TRBV7-9 and TRBJ1-3; D possibly corresponds to TRBD1 (6 bases). V was shortened by 6 bases and J by 1 base, with 22 bases between the two germline ends. Germline assignment: CDR1 SEHNR and CDR2 FQNEAQ (reference sequence). The CDR3 length is 18 residues. Here the CDR3 reads CASSFRGPWSFSGNTIYF. The CDR3 bases are TGTGCCAGCAGTTTCAGGGGACCCTGGTCGTTTTCTGGAAACACCATATATTTT.

The chain employs TRBV28 and TRBJ1-3; D is ambiguous. Trimming took 5 bases from V and 4 from J, leaving 15 bases between them. The CDR3 length is 15 residues. Germline CDR1 and CDR2: MDHEN and SYDVKM. The DNA for the CDR3 is TGTGCCAGCAGTGCCCAAGATCTACAGGGAAACACCATATATTTT. Residues: CASSAQDLQGNTIYF.

The rearrangement uses TRBV10-1 and TRBJ2-1; 13 positions match TRBD2. After removal of 3 bases from V and 4 bases from J, the junction contained 6 bases not matched to a gene. The length of the CDR3 is 17 residues. From germline, CDR1 is WNHNN and CDR2 SYGVQD (reference sequence). The DNA of the CDR3 is TGCGCCAGCAGTGACCCCGGGACTAGCGGGATTTACAATGAGCAGTTCTTC. It is translated as CASSDPGTSGIYNEQFF.

The chain links TRBV6-1 to TRBJ1-5; the D gene is possibly TRBD1 (5 bases). CDR3 length: 15 residues. The germline V gene has CDR1 MNHNS and CDR2 SASEGT. V was trimmed by 6 bases and J by 4 bases, leaving 16 bases between them. The CDR3 nucleotides read TGTGCCAGCAGCAGGGAATTTTTCCCGAATCAGCCCCAGCATTTT. Protein product: CASSREFFPNQPQHF.

The rearrangement uses TRBV27 and TRBJ1-1, with unresolved D. V dropped 4 bases and J dropped 4 bases, with 10 bases sitting between them. Germline CDR1 is MNHEY and CDR2 is SMNVEV (reference sequence). The CDR3 extends over 13 amino acids. The CDR3 bases are TGTGCCAGCAGTTCAAGAGGGTTCACTGAAGCTTTCTTT. It is translated as CASSSRGFTEAFF.

The rearrangement uses TRBV10-3 and TRBJ1-1, with 8 bases that match TRBD1. Germline V CDR1 and CDR2: ENHRY, SYGVKD. With 6 bases clipped from V and 4 bases from J, the junction kept 4 bases outside the gene matches. The CDR3 totals 13 residues. CDR3 DNA: TGTGCCATCAGCCCTACAGGGGGCACTGAAGCTTTCTTT. Translated, it gives CAISPTGGTEAFF.

This sequence joins TRBV6-6 and TRBJ2-7; D is perhaps TRBD2 (5 bases). There are 15 residues in the CDR3. Germline V gene sequence: CDR1 MNHNY, CDR2 SVGAGI (reference sequence). V lost 6 bases, J lost 2 bases, and 17 bases lay in between. CDR3 nucleotide sequence: TGTGCCAGCAGCCCTACCCGCGGGCCAGCCTACGAGCAGTACTTC. Translation gives CASSPTRGPAYEQYF.

The chain couples TRBV6-6 to TRBJ2-7, with 7 nucleotides matching TRBD2. The CDR3 totals 13 residues. In germline, CDR1 is MNHNY, CDR2 SVGAGI (reference sequence). The junction had 5 bases not matched to a gene; V was cut back by 7 bases and J by 2 bases. The CDR3 here is CASMRGTAYEQYF. CDR3 sequence (DNA): TGTGCCAGCATGCGGGGGACGGCCTACGAGCAGTACTTC.

V and J are TRBV19 and TRBJ1-1; D unclear. CDR1 is LNHDA and CDR2 is SQIVND in the germline V gene (reference sequence). Deletions cut 6 bases from V and 3 bases from J, with 11 bases between. CDR3 length: 13 amino acids. The CDR3 sequence is CASSPQVDTEAFF. As DNA, the CDR3 is TGTGCCAGTAGCCCGCAGGTGGACACTGAAGCTTTCTTT.

The J gene is TRBJ2-2, the V gene TRBV10-1; D remains unclear. CDR1 and CDR2 from the germline V gene are WNHNN and SYGVQD (reference sequence). V lost 8 bases and J lost 1, with 8 bases in between. CDR3 length: 13 amino acids. The CDR3 nucleotides are TGCGCCAGCGGAGTTGGGAACACCGGGGAGCTGTTTTTT. It specifies CASGVGNTGELFF.

V is TRBV19 and J is TRBJ2-1; 10 bases line up with TRBD2. The CDR3 consists of 17 residues. CDR1 LNHDA and CDR2 SQIVND come from the germline V gene (reference sequence). With V trimmed by 3 bases and J by 9 bases, 14 bases remained unmatched. The CDR3 spells CASSMMWRSLAGVEQFF. CDR3 sequence (DNA): TGTGCCAGTAGTATGATGTGGAGGTCGCTAGCGGGAGTTGAGCAGTTCTTC.

The rearrangement links TRBV19 to TRBJ1-5; D remains unclear. Germline loops: CDR1 LNHDA, CDR2 SQIVND (reference sequence). The CDR3 runs 14 residues. V lost 6 bases to trimming and J lost 0 bases, with 9 bases between them. The DNA for the CDR3 is TGTGCCAGTAGCATCGTCTATAGCAATCAGCCCCAGCATTTT. Protein: CASSIVYSNQPQHF.

This chain joins TRBV10-3 and TRBJ2-3; TRBD2 agrees at 8 bases. This CDR3 comprises 17 residues. Per the germline V gene, CDR1 is ENHRY and CDR2 is SYGVKD. After removal of 0 bases from V and 0 bases from J, the junction contained 5 bases not matched to a gene. The CDR3 DNA follows: TGTGCCATCAGTGAGTCGAATAGCGGGATTAGCACAGATACGCAGTATTTT. Encoded protein: CAISESNSGISTDTQYF.

This clone was seen a few times. The chain employs TRBV7-2 and TRBJ2-2; TRBD1 is a possible D gene (6 bases). Trimming stripped 5 bases from V and 5 bases from J, with 15 bases between. Germline values: CDR1 SGHTA, CDR2 FQGNSA. This CDR3 is 15 amino acids long. This CDR3 is CASSQWTDLTGELFF. The CDR3 DNA is TGTGCCAGCAGCCAGTGGACAGACTTAACCGGGGAGCTGTTTTTT.

Only a few counts were recorded for this clone. The chain is built from TRBV4-1 and TRBJ2-3; D gene uncertain. The V gene lost 4 bases and the J gene lost 0 bases, with 11 bases spanning the gap. This CDR3 is built from 15 residues. Germline loops: CDR1 MGHRA, CDR2 YSYEKL. Here the CDR3 reads CASSRSMTSTDTQYF. The DNA of the CDR3 is TGCGCCAGCAGCCGTTCGATGACTAGCACAGATACGCAGTATTTT.

Notes on this clone: Additional DNA sequences in this sample encode the identical CDR3. V gene TRBV7-9 combines with J gene TRBJ1-2; D gene ambiguous. The CDR3 is 13 residues long. CDR1 and CDR2 from the germline V gene are SEHNR and FQNEAQ (reference sequence). Trimming cost V 1 base and J 2 bases, with 5 bases left between them. CDR3 amino acids: CASSLDSNYGYTF. DNA of the CDR3: TGTGCCAGCAGCTTAGACAGCAACTATGGCTACACCTTC.

This chain joins TRBV7-9 and TRBJ2-2; perhaps TRBD2 as D (7 bases). Per germline, CDR1 SEHNR and CDR2 FQNEAQ (reference sequence). The CDR3 runs 15 residues. Between the trimmed V and J ends, which lost 4 bases and 4 bases, there was a span of 13 bases. CDR3: CASSWAGAGTGELFF. The CDR3, as DNA: TGTGCCAGCAGCTGGGCGGGGGCCGGCACCGGGGAGCTGTTTTTT.

V is TRBV6-4 and J is TRBJ2-1, with 8 bases matching TRBD2. V shed 4 bases and J 0 bases; nucleotides not matched to a gene: 17. The germline V gene encodes CDR1 MRHNA and CDR2 SNTAGT. This CDR3 has 20 residues. The CDR3 sequence: CASSALAGLTYTSSYNEQFF. The DNA for the CDR3 is TGTGCCAGCAGTGCTTTAGCGGGACTAACTTACACGAGCTCCTACAATGAGCAGTTCTTC.

The chain has TRBV7-9 and TRBJ1-5; a weak D match, TRBD1 (5 bases). The CDR3 spans 13 residues. The ends were cut back, 1 base at V and 8 bases at J, with 9 bases in the middle. Germline assignment: CDR1 SEHNR and CDR2 FQNEAQ (reference sequence). The DNA for the CDR3 is TGTGCCAGCAGCTTAGAGGGGAGGAAGCCCCAGCATTTT. As protein: CASSLEGRKPQHF.

The rearrangement joins TRBV11-2 to TRBJ2-1; TRBD2 matches at 13 bases. The CDR3 contains 19 residues. V trimming: 6 bases; J trimming: 0 bases; junction bases outside the gene matches: 11. The germline V gene has CDR1 SGHAT and CDR2 FQNNGV. CDR3 sequence (DNA): TGTGCCAGCAGTCTCCGACTAGCGGGAGGACCCAGCTCCTACAATGAGCAGTTCTTC. Its protein is CASSLRLAGGPSSYNEQFF. Combining the CDR3 with reference TRBV11-2 and TRBJ2-1 gives the whole variable domain EAGVAQSPRYKIIEKRQSVAFWCNPISGHATLYWYQQILGQGPKLLIQFQNNGVVDDSQLPKDRFSAERLKGVDSTLKIQPAKLEDSAVYLCASSLRLAGGPSSYNEQFFGPGTRLTVL.

This clone was detected once. The chain carries TRBV28 and TRBJ2-3; TRBD2 matches at 14 bases. Germline CDR1 is MDHEN and CDR2 is SYDVKM. CDR3 length: 15 amino acids. The V gene end was trimmed by 5 bases and the J gene end by 6 bases; junction bases not matched to a gene: 4. The CDR3: CASSGGLAGVDTQYF. The CDR3 region has the DNA TGTGCCAGCAGTGGGGGACTAGCGGGAGTGGATACGCAGTATTTT.